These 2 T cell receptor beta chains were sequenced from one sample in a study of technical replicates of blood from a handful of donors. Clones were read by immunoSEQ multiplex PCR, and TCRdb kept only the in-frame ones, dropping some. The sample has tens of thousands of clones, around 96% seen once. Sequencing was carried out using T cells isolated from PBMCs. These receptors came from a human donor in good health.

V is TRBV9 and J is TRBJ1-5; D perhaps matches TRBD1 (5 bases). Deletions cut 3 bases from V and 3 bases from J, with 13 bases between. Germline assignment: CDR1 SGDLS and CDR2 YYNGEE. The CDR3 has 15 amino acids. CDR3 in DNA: TGTGCCAGCAGCGCTCAGGGTAATGACAATCAGCCCCAGCATTTT. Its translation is CASSAQGNDNQPQHF.

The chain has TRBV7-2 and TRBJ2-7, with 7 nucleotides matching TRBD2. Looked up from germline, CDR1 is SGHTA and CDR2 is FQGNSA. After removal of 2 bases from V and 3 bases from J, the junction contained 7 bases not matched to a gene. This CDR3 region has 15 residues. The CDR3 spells CASSLSSSGIYEQYF. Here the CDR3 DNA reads TGTGCCAGCAGCTTATCTTCTAGCGGCATCTACGAGCAGTACTTC. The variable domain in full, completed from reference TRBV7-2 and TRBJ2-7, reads GAGVSQSPSNKVTEKGKDVELRCDPISGHTALYWYRQSLGQGLEFLIYFQGNSAPDKSGLPSDRFSAERTGGSVSTLTIQRTQQEDSAVYLCASSLSSSGIYEQYFGPGTRLTVT.